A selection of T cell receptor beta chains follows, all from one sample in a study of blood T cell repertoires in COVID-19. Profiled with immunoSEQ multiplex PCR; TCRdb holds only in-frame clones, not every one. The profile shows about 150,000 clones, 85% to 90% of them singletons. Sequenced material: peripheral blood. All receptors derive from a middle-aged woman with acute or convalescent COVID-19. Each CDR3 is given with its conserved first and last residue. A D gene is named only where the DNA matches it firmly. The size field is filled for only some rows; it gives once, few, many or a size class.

CDR3aa: CASSQARTSGTDTQYF; CDR3nt: TGCGCCAGCAGCCAAGCTCGGACTAGCGGAACAGATACGCAGTATTTT; d_gene: TRBD2; abundance: .; v_gene: TRBV4-1; j_gene: TRBJ2-3
CDR3aa: CASSPIPYTGLSGNTIYF; CDR3nt: TGTGCCAGCAGCCCAATCCCGTATACAGGGCTGTCTGGAAACACCATATATTTT; d_gene: .; abundance: once; v_gene: TRBV9; j_gene: TRBJ1-3
CDR3aa: CASSVGRLLNTDTQYF; CDR3nt: TGTGCCAGCAGCGTAGGTCGACTACTGAACACAGATACGCAGTATTTT; d_gene: .; abundance: .; v_gene: TRBV9; j_gene: TRBJ2-3
CDR3aa: CASSVLAVLDNEQFF; CDR3nt: TGTGCCAGCAGCGTTCTAGCGGTTCTGGACAATGAGCAGTTCTTC; d_gene: TRBD2; abundance: .; v_gene: TRBV9; j_gene: TRBJ2-1
CDR3aa: CASSKDSTKQYF; CDR3nt: TGTGCCAGCAGCAAGGACAGTACGAAGCAGTACTTC; d_gene: .; abundance: .; v_gene: TRBV11-3; j_gene: TRBJ2-7
CDR3aa: CAWSVGGFEGEKLFF; CDR3nt: TGTGCCTGGAGTGTGGGGGGTTTCGAGGGTGAAAAACTGTTTTTT; d_gene: .; abundance: .; v_gene: TRBV30; j_gene: TRBJ1-4
CDR3aa: CAISESRRETGNGQPQHF; CDR3nt: TGTGCCATCAGTGAGTCGCGGCGAGAGACAGGGAATGGCCAGCCCCAGCATTTT; d_gene: TRBD1; abundance: .; v_gene: TRBV10-3; j_gene: TRBJ1-5
CDR3aa: CASQDSGPFYNEQFF; CDR3nt: TGTGCCAGCCAAGATAGCGGGCCCTTCTACAATGAGCAGTTCTTC; d_gene: TRBD2; abundance: .; v_gene: TRBV6-4; j_gene: TRBJ2-1
CDR3aa: CASSPTTSYGARETQYF; CDR3nt: TGTGCCAGCAGCCCAACCACGTCGTACGGAGCCCGAGAGACCCAGTACTTC; d_gene: .; abundance: .; v_gene: TRBV7-2; j_gene: TRBJ2-5
CDR3aa: CATSDLTGSPLGTDTQYF; CDR3nt: TGTGCCACCAGTGATTTGACAGGGAGTCCCCTAGGCACAGATACGCAGTATTTT; d_gene: .; abundance: .; v_gene: TRBV24-1; j_gene: TRBJ2-3